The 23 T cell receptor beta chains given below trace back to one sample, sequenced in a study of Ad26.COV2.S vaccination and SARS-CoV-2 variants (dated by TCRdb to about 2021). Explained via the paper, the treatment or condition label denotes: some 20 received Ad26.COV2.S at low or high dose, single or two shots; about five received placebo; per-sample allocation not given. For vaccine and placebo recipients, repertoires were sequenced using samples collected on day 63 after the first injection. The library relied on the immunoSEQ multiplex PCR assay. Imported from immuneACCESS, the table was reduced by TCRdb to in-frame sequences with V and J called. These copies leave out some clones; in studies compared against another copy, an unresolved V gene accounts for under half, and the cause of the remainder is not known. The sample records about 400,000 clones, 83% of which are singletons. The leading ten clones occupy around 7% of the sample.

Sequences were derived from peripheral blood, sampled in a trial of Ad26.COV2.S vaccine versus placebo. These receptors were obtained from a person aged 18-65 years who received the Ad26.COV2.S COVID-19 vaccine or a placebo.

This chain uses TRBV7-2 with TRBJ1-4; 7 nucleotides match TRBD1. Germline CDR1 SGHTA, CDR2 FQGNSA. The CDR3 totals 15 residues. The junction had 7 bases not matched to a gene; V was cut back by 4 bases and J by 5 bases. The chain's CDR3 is CASSSPRQGNEKLFF. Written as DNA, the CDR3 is TGTGCCAGCAGCTCCCCGAGACAGGGAAATGAAAAACTGTTTTTT.

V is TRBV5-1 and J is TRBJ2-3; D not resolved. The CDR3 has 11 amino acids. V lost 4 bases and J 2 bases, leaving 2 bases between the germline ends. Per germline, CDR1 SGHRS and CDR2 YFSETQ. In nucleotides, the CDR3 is TGCGCCAGCAGCACCACAGATACGCAGTATTTT. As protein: CASSTTDTQYF.

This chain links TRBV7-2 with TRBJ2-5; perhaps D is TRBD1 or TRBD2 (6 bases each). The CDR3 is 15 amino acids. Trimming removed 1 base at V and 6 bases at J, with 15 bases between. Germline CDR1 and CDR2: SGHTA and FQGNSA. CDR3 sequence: CASSLDRGQSKTQYF. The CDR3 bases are TGTGCCAGCAGCTTAGACCGGGGGCAGTCGAAGACCCAGTACTTC. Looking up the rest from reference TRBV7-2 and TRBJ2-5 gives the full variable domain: GAGVSQSPSNKVTEKGKDVELRCDPISGHTALYWYRQSLGQGLEFLIYFQGNSAPDKSGLPSDRFSAERTGGSVSTLTIQRTQQEDSAVYLCASSLDRGQSKTQYFGPGTRLLVL.

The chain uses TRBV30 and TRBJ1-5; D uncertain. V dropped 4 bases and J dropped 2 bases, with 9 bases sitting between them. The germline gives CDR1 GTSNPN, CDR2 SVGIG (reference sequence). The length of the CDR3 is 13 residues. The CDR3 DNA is TGTGCCTGGAACCCCGGGGGCAATCAGCCCCAGCATTTT. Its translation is CAWNPGGNQPQHF.

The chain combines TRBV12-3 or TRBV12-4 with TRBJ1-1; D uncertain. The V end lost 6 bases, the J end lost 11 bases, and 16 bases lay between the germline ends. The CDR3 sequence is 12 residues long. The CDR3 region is CASSPDRPRAFF. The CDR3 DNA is TGTGCCAGCAGCCCGGACCGGCCAAGGGCTTTCTTT.

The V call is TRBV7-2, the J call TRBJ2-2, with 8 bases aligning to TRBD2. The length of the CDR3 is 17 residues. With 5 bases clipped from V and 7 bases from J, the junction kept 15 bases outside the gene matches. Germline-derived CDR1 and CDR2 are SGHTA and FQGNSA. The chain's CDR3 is CASSPRGSGGAIGELFF. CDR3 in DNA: TGTGCCAGCAGCCCCCGCGGATCCGGGGGGGCTATCGGGGAGCTGTTTTTT. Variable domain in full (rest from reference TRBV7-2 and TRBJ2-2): GAGVSQSPSNKVTEKGKDVELRCDPISGHTALYWYRQSLGQGLEFLIYFQGNSAPDKSGLPSDRFSAERTGGSVSTLTIQRTQQEDSAVYLCASSPRGSGGAIGELFFGEGSRLTVL.

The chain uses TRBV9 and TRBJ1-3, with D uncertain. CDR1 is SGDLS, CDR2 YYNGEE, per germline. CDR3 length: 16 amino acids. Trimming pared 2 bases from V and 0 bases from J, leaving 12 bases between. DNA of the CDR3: TGTGCCAGCAGCGTTTCGGGGTTACCCTCTGGAAACACCATATATTTT. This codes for CASSVSGLPSGNTIYF.

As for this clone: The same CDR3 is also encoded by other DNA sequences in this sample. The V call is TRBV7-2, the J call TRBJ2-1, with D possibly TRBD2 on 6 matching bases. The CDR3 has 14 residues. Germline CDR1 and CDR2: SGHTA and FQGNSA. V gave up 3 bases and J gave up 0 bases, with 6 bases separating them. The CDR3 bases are TGTGCCAGCAGCTTGACTAGCTCCTACAATGAGCAGTTCTTC. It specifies CASSLTSSYNEQFF. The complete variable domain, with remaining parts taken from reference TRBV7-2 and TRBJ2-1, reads GAGVSQSPSNKVTEKGKDVELRCDPISGHTALYWYRQSLGQGLEFLIYFQGNSAPDKSGLPSDRFSAERTGGSVSTLTIQRTQQEDSAVYLCASSLTSSYNEQFFGPGTRLTVL.

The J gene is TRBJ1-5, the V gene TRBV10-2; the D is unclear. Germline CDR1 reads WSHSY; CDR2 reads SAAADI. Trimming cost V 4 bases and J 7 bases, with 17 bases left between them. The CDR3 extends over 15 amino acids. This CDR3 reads CASSGVRRVGQPQHF. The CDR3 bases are TGCGCCAGCAGTGGGGTGAGGAGGGTGGGGCAGCCCCAGCATTTT.

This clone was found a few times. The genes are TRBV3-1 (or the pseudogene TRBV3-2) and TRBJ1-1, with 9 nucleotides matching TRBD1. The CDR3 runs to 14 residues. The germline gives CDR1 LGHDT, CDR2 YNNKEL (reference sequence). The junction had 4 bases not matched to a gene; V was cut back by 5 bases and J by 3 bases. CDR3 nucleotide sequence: TGTGCCAGCAGCACCCGACAGGGGGACACTGAAGCTTTCTTT. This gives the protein CASSTRQGDTEAFF.

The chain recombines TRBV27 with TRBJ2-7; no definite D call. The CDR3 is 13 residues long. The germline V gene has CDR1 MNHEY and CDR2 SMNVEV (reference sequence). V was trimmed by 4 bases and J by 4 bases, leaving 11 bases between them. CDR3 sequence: CASSWAAGYEQYF. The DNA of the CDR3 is TGTGCCAGCAGTTGGGCAGCCGGGTACGAGCAGTACTTC.

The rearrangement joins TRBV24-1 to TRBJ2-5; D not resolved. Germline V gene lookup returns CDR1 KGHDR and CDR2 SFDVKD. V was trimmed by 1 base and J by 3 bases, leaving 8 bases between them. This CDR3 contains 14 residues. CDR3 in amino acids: CATSDLRREETQYF. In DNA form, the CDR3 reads TGTGCCACCAGTGATTTACGAAGGGAAGAGACCCAGTACTTC.

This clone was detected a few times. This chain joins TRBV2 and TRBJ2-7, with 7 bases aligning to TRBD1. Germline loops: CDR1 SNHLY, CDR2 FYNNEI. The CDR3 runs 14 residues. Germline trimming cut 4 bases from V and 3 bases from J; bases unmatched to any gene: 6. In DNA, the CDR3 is TGTGCCAGCAGTGCTAGGACAGGAGGCTACGAGCAGTACTTC. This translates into CASSARTGGYEQYF.

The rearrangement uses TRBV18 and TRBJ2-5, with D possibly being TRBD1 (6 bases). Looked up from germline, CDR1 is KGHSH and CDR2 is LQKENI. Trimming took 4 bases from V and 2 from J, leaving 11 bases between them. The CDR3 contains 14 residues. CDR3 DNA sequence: TGTGCCAGCTCACATACAGGGTTGCAAGAGACCCAGTACTTC. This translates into CASSHTGLQETQYF.

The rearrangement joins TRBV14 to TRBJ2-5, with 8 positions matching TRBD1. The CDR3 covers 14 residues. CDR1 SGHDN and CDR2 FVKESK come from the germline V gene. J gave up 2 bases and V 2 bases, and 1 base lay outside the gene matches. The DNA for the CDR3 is TGTGCCAGCAGCCAAAACAGGGGGCAAGAGACCCAGTACTTC. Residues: CASSQNRGQETQYF.

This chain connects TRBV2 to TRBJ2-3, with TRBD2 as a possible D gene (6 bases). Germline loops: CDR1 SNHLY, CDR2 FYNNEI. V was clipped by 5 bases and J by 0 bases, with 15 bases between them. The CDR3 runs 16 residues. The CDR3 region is CASSYSRDWSTDTQYF. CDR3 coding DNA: TGTGCCAGCAGTTACTCCCGGGACTGGAGCACAGATACGCAGTATTTT.

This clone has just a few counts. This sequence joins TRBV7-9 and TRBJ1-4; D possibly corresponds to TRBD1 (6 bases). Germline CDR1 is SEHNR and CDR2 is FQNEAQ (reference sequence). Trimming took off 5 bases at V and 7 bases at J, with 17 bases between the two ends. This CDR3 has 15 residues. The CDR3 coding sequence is TGTGCCAGCAGCCCGACGGGGGCCCCCGGTGAAAAACTGTTTTTT. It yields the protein CASSPTGAPGEKLFF. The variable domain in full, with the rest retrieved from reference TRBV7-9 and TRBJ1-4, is DTGVSQNPRHKITKRGQNVTFRCDPISEHNRLYWYRQTLGQGPEFLTYFQNEAQLEKSRLLSDRFSAERPKGSFSTLEIQRTEQGDSAMYLCASSPTGAPGEKLFFGSGTQLSVL.

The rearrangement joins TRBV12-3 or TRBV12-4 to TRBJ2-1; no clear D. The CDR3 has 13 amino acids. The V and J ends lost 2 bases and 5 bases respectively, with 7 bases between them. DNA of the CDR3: TGTGCCAGCAGTTTAACGGTTCACAATGAGCAGTTCTTC. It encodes CASSLTVHNEQFF.

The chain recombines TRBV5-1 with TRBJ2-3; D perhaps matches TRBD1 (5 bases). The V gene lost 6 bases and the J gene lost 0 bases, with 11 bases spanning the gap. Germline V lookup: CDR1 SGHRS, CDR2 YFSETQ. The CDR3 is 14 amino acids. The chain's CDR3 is CASTIKGSTDTQYF. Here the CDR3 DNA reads TGCGCCAGCACCATCAAGGGGAGCACAGATACGCAGTATTTT.

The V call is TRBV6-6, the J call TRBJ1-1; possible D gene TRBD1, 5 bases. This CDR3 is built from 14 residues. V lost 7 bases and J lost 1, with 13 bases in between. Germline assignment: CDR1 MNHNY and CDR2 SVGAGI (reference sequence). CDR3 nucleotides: TGTGCCAGCAAAAGCGGGACGGGGAACACTGAAGCTTTCTTT. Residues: CASKSGTGNTEAFF.

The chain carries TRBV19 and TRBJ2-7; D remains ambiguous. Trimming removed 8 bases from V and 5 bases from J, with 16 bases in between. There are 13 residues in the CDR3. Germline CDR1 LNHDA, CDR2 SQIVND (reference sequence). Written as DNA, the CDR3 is TGTGCCAGTTCCCAGGCGGCGGCCAACGAGCAGTACTTC. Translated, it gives CASSQAAANEQYF.

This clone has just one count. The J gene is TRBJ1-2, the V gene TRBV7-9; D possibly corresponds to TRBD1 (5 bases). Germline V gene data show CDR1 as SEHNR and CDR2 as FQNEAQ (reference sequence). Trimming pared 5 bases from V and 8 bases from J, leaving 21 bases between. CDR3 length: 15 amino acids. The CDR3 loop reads CASSVGEGTLFGYTF. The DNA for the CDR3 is TGTGCCAGCAGCGTAGGGGAAGGCACTCTGTTCGGCTACACCTTC.

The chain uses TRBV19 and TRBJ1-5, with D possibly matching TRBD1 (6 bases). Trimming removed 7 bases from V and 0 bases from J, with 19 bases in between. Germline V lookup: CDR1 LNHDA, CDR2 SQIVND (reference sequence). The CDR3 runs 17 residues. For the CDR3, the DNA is TGTGCCAGTACCGTTTTCGGACAGCCCGATAGCAATCAGCCCCAGCATTTT. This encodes CASTVFGQPDSNQPQHF.